The 21 T cell receptor beta chains reported below all come from one sample, sequenced in a study of control samples from healthy donors and cancer patients. Sequencing used immunoSEQ multiplex PCR; TCRdb keeps in-frame clones, though not all of them. The sample consists of about 89,000 clones, around 86% of them appearing once. The sample comprised blood. Receptors originate from a man under 40 in good health.

The rearrangement links TRBV5-1 to TRBJ1-1, with 7 positions matching TRBD1. Looked up from germline, CDR1 is SGHRS and CDR2 is YFSETQ. J gave up 1 base and V 5 bases, and 5 bases lay outside the gene matches. CDR3 size: 14 residues. CDR3 sequence (DNA): TGCGCCAGCAGGTCAGGGGGGGCGAACACTGAAGCTTTCTTT. Translated: CASRSGGANTEAFF.

J is TRBJ1-1 and V is TRBV27; D is unresolved. CDR1 MNHEY and CDR2 SMNVEV come from the germline V gene (reference sequence). This CDR3 is built from 15 residues. The V and J ends lost 3 bases and 6 bases respectively, with 17 bases between them. The CDR3 DNA is TGTGCCAGCAGTTTGACACTACACGGGAAGGCTGAAGCTTTCTTT. This codes for CASSLTLHGKAEAFF.

The chain uses TRBV14 and TRBJ1-1; tentatively, D is TRBD1 (5 bases). With 0 bases removed from V and 4 bases from J, the gap between germline ends came to 12 bases. The CDR3 runs 15 residues. The germline V gene encodes CDR1 SGHDN and CDR2 FVKESK. The CDR3 reads CASSQDWGVSTEAFF. CDR3 nucleotide sequence: TGTGCCAGCAGCCAAGATTGGGGGGTTAGCACTGAAGCTTTCTTT.

The V gene is TRBV6-1, the J gene TRBJ1-5; D gene ambiguous. V dropped 1 base and J dropped 5 bases, with 12 bases sitting between them. The CDR3 has 15 amino acids. The germline gives CDR1 MNHNS, CDR2 SASEGT. The CDR3 DNA is TGTGCCAGCAGTGAAGGACGGGTGGGATATCAGCCCCAGCATTTT. It encodes CASSEGRVGYQPQHF.

The rearrangement links TRBV19 to TRBJ2-1; 13 positions agree with TRBD2. The CDR3 spans 17 residues. The J segment lost 2 bases and the V segment lost 3 bases, leaving 4 bases of the junction unmatched. CDR1 LNHDA and CDR2 SQIVND come from the germline V gene (reference sequence). Written as DNA, the CDR3 is TGTGCCAGTAGTATCACTAGCGGGGGGGTACCCTACAATGAGCAGTTCTTC. Translated: CASSITSGGVPYNEQFF.

The chain is built from TRBV15 and TRBJ2-1, with D uncertain. The germline V gene encodes CDR1 LNHNV and CDR2 YYDKDF (reference sequence). V gave up 4 bases and J gave up 5 bases, with 3 bases separating them. There are 11 residues in the CDR3. Here the CDR3 reads CATSTNNEQFF. As DNA, the CDR3 is TGTGCCACCAGCACTAACAATGAGCAGTTCTTC.

The chain links TRBV2 to TRBJ2-7; 10 nucleotides match TRBD2. CDR1 SNHLY and CDR2 FYNNEI come from the germline V gene. The trim removed 7 bases at V and 3 bases at J, leaving 6 bases unmatched. The CDR3 loop spans 14 amino acids. This CDR3 reads CASNSGGNYYEQYV. CDR3 bases: TGTGCCAGCAATAGCGGGGGGAATTACTACGAGCAGTACGTC.

The chain has TRBV29-1 and TRBJ2-3; no clear D. With 4 bases removed from V and 4 bases from J, the gap between germline ends came to 3 bases. The CDR3 is 10 amino acids. CDR1 is SQVTM and CDR2 is ANQGSEA in the germline V gene. CDR3 DNA: TGCAGCGTTGTCCCAGATACGCAGTATTTT. Amino acid sequence: CSVVPDTQYF.

The J gene is TRBJ1-6, the V gene TRBV30; D unclear. Trimming left V 4 bases short and J 7 bases short, with 8 bases between. Germline CDR1 and CDR2: GTSNPN and SVGIG (reference sequence). This CDR3 contains 12 residues. The CDR3 is CAWKDLNSPLHF. The CDR3 DNA is TGTGCCTGGAAGGATCTCAATTCACCCCTCCACTTT.

The CDR3 spells CASSLARGVLAEAFF. The CDR3 nucleotides are TGCGCCAGCAGCTTGGCCCGGGGTGTCCTAGCTGAAGCTTTCTTT. The chain uses TRBV5-1 and TRBJ1-1; no clear D gene. There are 15 residues in the CDR3. Looked up from germline, CDR1 is SGHRS and CDR2 is YFSETQ. V gave up 0 bases and J gave up 6 bases, with 15 bases separating them.

The rearrangement joins TRBV3-1 (or the pseudogene TRBV3-2) to TRBJ2-2, with TRBD1 matching over 9 bases. Trimming took 9 bases from V and 4 from J; bases not matched to a gene: 6. The CDR3 extends over 14 amino acids. Germline loops: CDR1 LGHDT, CDR2 YNNKEL (reference sequence). The chain's CDR3 is CASNRGRITGELFF. In DNA form, the CDR3 reads TGTGCCAGTAACAGGGGGCGAATCACCGGGGAGCTGTTTTTT.

The V and J genes are TRBV5-1 and TRBJ2-1; D is perhaps TRBD1 (5 bases). V was trimmed by 0 bases and J by 2 bases, leaving 9 bases between them. CDR1 and CDR2 (germline): SGHRS, YFSETQ. This CDR3 spans 15 amino acids. The chain's CDR3 is CASSLGTRTYNEQFF. The CDR3 nucleotides read TGCGCCAGCAGCTTGGGGACAAGGACCTACAATGAGCAGTTCTTC.

The rearrangement links TRBV23-1 to TRBJ2-6; 11 positions match TRBD1. TRBV23-1 is known as an ORF, though its function is uncertain. V was clipped by 4 bases and J by 0 bases; unmatched bases: 8. CDR3 length: 19 residues. CDR3 nucleotides: TGCGCCAGCAGTCCAACGGACAGGGGGCAGACCTCTGGGGCCAACGTCCTGACTTTC. Protein: CASSPTDRGQTSGANVLTF.

This chain connects TRBV7-8 to TRBJ2-1, with a tentative D call TRBD1 (5 bases). Deletions cut 5 bases from V and 0 bases from J, with 17 bases between. This CDR3 contains 17 residues. Germline V gene sequence: CDR1 SGHVS, CDR2 FQNEAQ. The CDR3 sequence: CASSKVDIPSSYNEQFF. In DNA, the CDR3 is TGTGCCAGCAGCAAAGTGGACATCCCGAGCTCCTACAATGAGCAGTTCTTC.

This clone has just a few counts. The gene calls are TRBV9 and TRBJ1-6; tentative D call: TRBD1 (6 bases). Trimming stripped 3 bases from V and 7 bases from J, with 14 bases between. The CDR3 runs 15 residues. Germline-derived CDR1 and CDR2 are SGDLS and YYNGEE. This CDR3 reads CASSAQETGNSPLHF. The DNA of the CDR3 is TGTGCCAGCAGCGCCCAAGAGACAGGAAATTCACCCCTCCACTTT.

This chain uses TRBV12-3 or TRBV12-4 with TRBJ2-3; possibly TRBD2 for D (6 bases). V was cut by 6 bases and J by 5 bases, with 12 bases left in between. The CDR3 has 13 amino acids. As DNA, the CDR3 is TGTGCCAGCAGCATGGGACTGTTAGATACGCAGTATTTT. Translating it yields CASSMGLLDTQYF.

V is TRBV19 and J is TRBJ1-2; 7 nucleotides line up with TRBD1. The V segment lost 5 bases and the J segment 4 bases; nucleotides outside the gene matches: 7. This CDR3 has 14 residues. Germline CDR1 is LNHDA and CDR2 is SQIVND (reference sequence). The CDR3 region has the DNA TGTGCCAGTAGTGGGCCGGGGGACAGCTATGGCTACACCTTC. It codes for CASSGPGDSYGYTF.

This chain connects TRBV29-1 to TRBJ2-1, with no clear D. Looked up from germline, CDR1 is SQVTM and CDR2 is ANQGSEA. This CDR3 is 10 amino acids long. V shed 5 bases and J shed 12 bases, with 11 bases lying between them. CDR3 amino acids: CSVPSAGQFF. As DNA, the CDR3 is TGCAGCGTTCCCTCTGCAGGGCAGTTCTTC.

The chain recombines TRBV4-1 with TRBJ1-1; D gene uncertain. The CDR3 length is 16 residues. From germline, CDR1 is MGHRA and CDR2 YSYEKL. V lost 1 base to trimming and J lost 3 bases, with 15 bases between them. The CDR3 coding sequence is TGCGCCAGCAGCCAAGTGGCGGTCGATCGGGACACTGAAGCTTTCTTT. Its translation is CASSQVAVDRDTEAFF.

The chain has TRBV7-3 and TRBJ2-3; TRBD2 matches at 11 bases. This CDR3 has 15 amino acids. The V segment lost 5 bases and the J segment 3 bases; nucleotides outside the gene matches: 4. Looked up from germline, CDR1 is SGHTA and CDR2 is FQGTGA. The CDR3 region is CASSPWTSGTDTQYF. The CDR3 DNA is TGTGCCAGCAGCCCCTGGACTAGCGGGACAGATACGCAGTATTTT.

This clone has a single count. The chain carries TRBV12-3 or TRBV12-4 and TRBJ2-1; weak D call: TRBD1 (5 bases). The CDR3 loop spans 13 amino acids. The germline V and J ends were trimmed by 6 bases and 9 bases, with 15 bases remaining between them. The CDR3 sequence: CASRQVSTREQFF. The DNA of the CDR3 is TGTGCCAGCAGACAGGTATCGACACGTGAGCAGTTCTTC.